Included here is one T cell receptor (beta chain) sequence, with context. TCRdb's table, derived via immunoSEQ multiplex PCR, lists solely in-frame clones and lacks some. The data contain over 20,000 clones, around 80% of them seen just once; the ten biggest clones take up around 20%. This CDR3 has 14 residues. The V and J ends lost 1 base and 7 bases respectively, with 13 bases between them. Germline lookup yields CDR1 SGHAT and CDR2 FQNNGV. This record belongs to a study of PD-1 blockade in mismatch repair-deficient tumors. V usage is TRBV11-2 and J usage is TRBJ2-5; no reliable D call. The sample in question was peripheral blood, obtained 12 weeks after starting pembrolizumab. This receptor was taken from an adult with mismatch repair-deficient cancer. The CDR3 nucleotides are TGTGCCAGCAGCTTAGCTCCAGGATACGTGACCCAGTACTTC. Translating it yields CASSLAPGYVTQYF.